The 28 T cell receptor beta chains presented below share a single source sample, sequenced in a study of CXCR3-negative and CXCR3-positive naive CD8 T cells. TRB cDNA libraries were made by UMI-labeled 5' RACE. Each CDR3 protein gets one entry in TCRdb, which reprocessed the 5' RACE reads and gives no DNA. The repertoire shows about 50,000 distinct CDR3 sequences; the top ten hold around 0.4%. Sample: naive CXCR3- CD8+ T cells from blood. Subset defined: CD45RO-CCR7+CD27+CD95- naive CD8+ T cells lacking CXCR3 (TNR3-). These receptors all come from a human donor in good health. Some clones in this sample may be carry-over from other donors' samples.

The V call is TRBV27, the J call TRBJ2-2; TCRdb gives TRBD2 as the D gene, but with no DNA this cannot be confirmed. The CDR3 sequence is 16 residues long. Germline-derived CDR1 and CDR2 are MNHEY and SMNVEV (reference sequence). The CDR3 region is CASSLSSGANTGELFF.

The chain joins TRBV27 to TRBJ2-1; TCRdb's D call of TRBD1 is untestable without DNA. CDR3 length: 12 residues. The V gene's germline CDR1 is MNHEY and CDR2 SMNVEV (reference sequence). The CDR3 is CASSLAGDSQFF.

This sequence joins TRBV11-2 and TRBJ2-7; the TCRdb call, TRBD2, lacks DNA for checking. Per the germline V gene, CDR1 is SGHAT and CDR2 is FQNNGV. The CDR3 loop spans 14 amino acids. The CDR3 loop reads CASSSSLVAREQYF.

This chain joins TRBV2 and TRBJ2-7; without DNA, the TCRdb call of TRBD1 cannot be checked. This CDR3 has 18 amino acids. Germline V lookup: CDR1 SNHLY, CDR2 FYNNEI. The CDR3 spells CASSDDTSGGDFPYEQYF. Based on the CDR3 plus reference TRBV2 and TRBJ2-7, the full variable domain is EPEVTQTPSHQVTQMGQEVILRCVPISNHLYFYWYRQILGQKVEFLVSFYNNEISEKSEIFDDQFSVERPDGSNFTLKIRSTKLEDSAMYFCASSDDTSGGDFPYEQYFGPGTRLTVT.

V usage is TRBV29-1 and J usage is TRBJ2-7; TCRdb's D gene call, TRBD1, goes unchecked for lack of DNA. This CDR3 contains 12 residues. CDR1 and CDR2 from the germline V gene are SQVTM and ANQGSEA. CDR3 residues: CSGRTGGIEQYF.

The V gene is TRBV20-1, the J gene TRBJ1-2; no DNA is available, so the TRBD1 call from TCRdb remains unchecked. The CDR3 consists of 16 residues. Germline V lookup: CDR1 DFQATT, CDR2 SNEGSKA (reference sequence). The CDR3 sequence is CSARDHTGELSSGYTF.

The chain carries TRBV20-1 and TRBJ2-7; TCRdb proposes TRBD1, but this gene call is untestable without DNA. Germline CDR1 DFQATT, CDR2 SNEGSKA (reference sequence). This CDR3 has 15 residues. The CDR3 sequence is CSARDDRDRVYEQYF.

The chain carries TRBV28 and TRBJ2-7. The length of the CDR3 is 13 residues. In germline, CDR1 is MDHEN, CDR2 SYDVKM. Here the CDR3 reads CASRLDSSYEQYF.

The chain is built from TRBV25-1 and TRBJ1-2. This CDR3 spans 12 amino acids. Germline loops: CDR1 MGHDK, CDR2 SYGVNS. CDR3 sequence: CASMGRNYGYTF.

The chain couples TRBV7-3 to TRBJ2-2; the D gene TCRdb calls, TRBD2, cannot be checked with no DNA. This CDR3 has 14 residues. The V gene's germline CDR1 is SGHTA and CDR2 FQGTGA. CDR3 region: CASGTSLNTGELFF. The whole variable domain, filled in from reference TRBV7-3 and TRBJ2-2, reads GAGVSQTPSNKVTEKGKYVELRCDPISGHTALYWYRQSLGQGPEFLIYFQGTGAADDSGLPNDRFFAVRPEGSVSTLKIQRTERGDSAVYLCASGTSLNTGELFFGEGSRLTVL.

The rearrangement joins TRBV6-2 or TRBV6-3 to TRBJ1-1; TCRdb's D gene call, TRBD1, goes unchecked for lack of DNA. The CDR3 sequence is 19 residues long. Germline V lookup: CDR1 MNHEY, CDR2 SVGEGT. The CDR3 is CASSYLTGTDPILNTEAFF.

The rearrangement joins TRBV18 to TRBJ1-2. CDR1 is KGHSH and CDR2 is LQKENI in the germline V gene. The CDR3 consists of 15 residues. The CDR3 loop reads CASSPPEAPNYGYTF.

The chain uses TRBV5-1 and TRBJ1-1; absent DNA, TCRdb's TRBD1 call cannot be checked. CDR1 and CDR2 (germline): SGHRS, YFSETQ. The CDR3 has 15 residues. CDR3 sequence: CASSLVGGMNTEAFF.

Considering frequency, this clonotype is medium-sized. The J gene is TRBJ2-1, the V gene TRBV12-3 or TRBV12-4; TCRdb's assignment of TRBD1 cannot be checked, as there is no DNA. This CDR3 comprises 14 residues. CDR3 amino acids: CASSVPGQYNEQFF.

This sequence joins TRBV24-1 and TRBJ2-2; the TCRdb call, TRBD1, lacks DNA for checking. This CDR3 spans 15 amino acids. Germline V lookup: CDR1 KGHDR, CDR2 SFDVKD. The CDR3 here is CATSETDRVNGELFF.

The chain couples TRBV10-2 to TRBJ1-2; TCRdb reports TRBD1, a call that lacks DNA to check it against. This CDR3 comprises 13 residues. Germline V CDR1 and CDR2: WSHSY, SAAADI. The CDR3 sequence: CASSDWGGYGYTF.

This chain connects TRBV6-6 to TRBJ2-7. Germline V gene lookup returns CDR1 MNHNY and CDR2 SVGAGI (reference sequence). This CDR3 is 13 amino acids long. This chain's CDR3 is CASSYGLSYEQYF.

This chain links TRBV28 with TRBJ1-2; TCRdb outputs TRBD1, but without DNA this stays unchecked. The germline V gene has CDR1 MDHEN and CDR2 SYDVKM. The CDR3 length is 19 residues. The CDR3 protein is CASTPSWGSYQLANYGYTF.

The chain joins TRBV5-5 to TRBJ2-7; without DNA, the TCRdb call of TRBD1 cannot be checked. The CDR3 totals 14 residues. Germline-derived CDR1 and CDR2 are SGHKS and YYEKEE (reference sequence). CDR3 in amino acids: CASSPRDSPYEQYF.

V and J are TRBV27 and TRBJ2-2; without DNA, the TCRdb call of TRBD2 cannot be checked. Germline CDR1 MNHEY, CDR2 SMNVEV (reference sequence). CDR3 length: 17 amino acids. The CDR3 loop reads CASSLARGLTNTGELFF.

The chain uses TRBV14 and TRBJ2-1; absent DNA, TCRdb's TRBD2 call cannot be checked. This CDR3 has 18 residues. Germline loops: CDR1 SGHDN, CDR2 FVKESK. CDR3 protein: CASSQDWLAGGPNNEQFF.

This chain links TRBV29-1 with TRBJ2-1. This CDR3 spans 15 amino acids. Germline V gene data show CDR1 as SQVTM and CDR2 as ANQGSEA. CDR3 sequence: CSVEPDSSSYNEQFF.

The chain is built from TRBV27 and TRBJ2-7; TCRdb picks TRBD2, but there is no DNA to check that call. From germline, CDR1 is MNHEY and CDR2 SMNVEV (reference sequence). The CDR3 runs 16 residues. The CDR3 spells CASSLTRGGYSYEQNF.

The V and J genes are TRBV29-1 and TRBJ2-1; TCRdb's D call, TRBD2, is unchecked because there is no DNA. This CDR3 spans 16 amino acids. Germline CDR1 and CDR2: SQVTM and ANQGSEA. The CDR3 spells CSAVPLSGGIYNEQFF.

V usage is TRBV20-1 and J usage is TRBJ2-3; with no DNA, the TCRdb D assignment of TRBD2 cannot be verified. The CDR3 spans 16 residues. CDR1 is DFQATT and CDR2 is SNEGSKA in the germline V gene (reference sequence). The CDR3 region is CSARAAMEGVVDTQYF.

Judged by frequency, this clonotype is medium-sized. V and J are TRBV6-2 or TRBV6-3 and TRBJ2-3. The CDR3 consists of 16 residues. Looked up from germline, CDR1 is MNHEY and CDR2 is SVGEGT. CDR3 amino acids: CASSYSTVYSTDTQYF.

The CDR3 protein is CASITDRSYEQYF. The V call is TRBV7-9, the J call TRBJ2-7. The CDR3 sequence is 13 residues long. Germline V lookup: CDR1 SEHNR, CDR2 FQNEAQ (reference sequence).

V and J are TRBV29-1 and TRBJ2-3; the TRBD1 assignment by TCRdb is unverifiable without DNA. Germline CDR1 reads SQVTM; CDR2 reads ANQGSEA. The CDR3 has 14 amino acids. This CDR3 is CSVGDRVRTDTQYF.